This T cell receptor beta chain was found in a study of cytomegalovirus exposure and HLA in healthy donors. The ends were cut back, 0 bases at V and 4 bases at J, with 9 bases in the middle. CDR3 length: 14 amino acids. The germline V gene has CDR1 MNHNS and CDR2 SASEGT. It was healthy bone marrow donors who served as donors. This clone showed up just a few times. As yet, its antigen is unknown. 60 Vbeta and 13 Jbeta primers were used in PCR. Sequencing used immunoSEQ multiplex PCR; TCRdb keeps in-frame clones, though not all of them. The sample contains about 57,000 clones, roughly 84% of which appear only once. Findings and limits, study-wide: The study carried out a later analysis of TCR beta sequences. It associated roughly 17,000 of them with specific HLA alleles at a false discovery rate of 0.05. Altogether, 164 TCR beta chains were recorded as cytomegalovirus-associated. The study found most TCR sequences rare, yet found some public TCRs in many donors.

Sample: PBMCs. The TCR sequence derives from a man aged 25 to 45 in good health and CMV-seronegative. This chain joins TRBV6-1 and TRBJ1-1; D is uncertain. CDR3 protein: CASSEAPGGTEAFF. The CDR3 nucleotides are TGTGCCAGCAGTGAAGCGCCCGGCGGCACTGAAGCTTTCTTT.